This TCR beta chain was sequenced during a study of cytomegalovirus exposure and HLA in healthy donors. Across the whole study: The use of the same platform for the 90 to 150 validation repertoires and the roughly 670 first-cohort repertoires was reported by a later analysis.

The CDR3 is made up of 13 amino acids. Trimming cost V 4 bases and J 5 bases, with 6 bases left between them. Per germline, CDR1 SGHTA and CDR2 FQGNSA. The table came from immunoSEQ multiplex PCR; TCRdb's copy has only in-frame clones and leaves some out. Among about 200,000 clones listed, approximately 82% were seen once. Study-wide points: The study labeled 150 or so TCR beta chains cytomegalovirus-associated.

This clone was seen more than once but under ten times. The antigen remains undetermined. The donors belonged to the roughly 130-subject validation cohort, separate from the 666-subject first cohort. This receptor was identified in a young woman in good health and CMV-seronegative. Sequenced sample: PBMCs. The chain carries TRBV7-2 and TRBJ1-6; the D gene is possibly TRBD1 (5 bases). The CDR3 reads CASSYRNNSPLHF. The CDR3 coding sequence is TGTGCCAGCAGCTACAGGAATAATTCACCCCTCCACTTT.